This TCR beta chain was observed in a study of PD-1 blockade in classical Hodgkin lymphoma. The time point was: cycle 4 day 1 (C4D1), after 5 to 7 weeks of nivolumab. Patients all relapsed after autologous stem cell transplantation, and there was variation in brentuximab vedotin exposure. Negative magnetic selection isolated CD4+ T cells from thawed PBMCs. This clone was observed a single time. Its target is not known. Study-level results: Underlying causes for the observed repertoire differences were not defined, possibly disease activity or prior therapy.

Here immunoSEQ multiplex PCR was the method, and the copy in TCRdb shows in-frame clones only, minus some. The sample records approximately 9,300 clones, 65% to 85% being singletons. The CDR3 runs to 15 residues. Germline CDR1 is MGHDK and CDR2 is SYGVNS. V was trimmed by 0 bases and J by 9 bases, leaving 12 bases between them. The TCR comes from a human donor with classical Hodgkin lymphoma. This chain connects TRBV25-1 to TRBJ1-6, with TRBD1 as a possible D gene (5 bases). The specimen comprised CD4+ T cells from blood, sampled before the fourth cycle of nivolumab. The CDR3 region has the DNA TGTGCCAGCAGTGAATATAGGGGTTTGGGTTCACCCCTCCACTTT. This sequence encodes CASSEYRGLGSPLHF. Drawing the rest from reference TRBV25-1 and TRBJ1-6, the complete variable domain is EADIYQTPRYLVIGTGKKITLECSQTMGHDKMYWYQQDPGMELHLIHYSYGVNSTEKGDLSSESTVSRIRTEHFPLTLESARPSHTSQYLCASSEYRGLGSPLHFGNGTRLTVT.